These 21 T cell receptor beta chains share one sample of origin, sequenced in a study of vaccination effects on CD4 cells after COVID-19. After expansion with viral peptide pools in the ViraFEST assay, antigen-specific CD4+ T cells were sequenced. Subsequent to 10 days of culture, CD4+ T cells were isolated. Of the BNT162b2 and mRNA-1273 vaccines, participants received two doses of one or the other. Their antigens are not known. Profiled with immunoSEQ multiplex PCR; TCRdb holds only in-frame clones, not every one. The sample lists 70,000 to 95,000 clones; over 75% were seen once. The source material was CD4+ T cells from PBMCs cultured with HCoV-OC43 spike peptides, sampled after COVID-19 vaccination. Subset here: HCoV-OC43 spike overlapping peptide pool stimulation. All receptors derive from a human donor who received a COVID-19 vaccine.

On this clone itself: The same CDR3 also results from other DNA sequences found in this sample. The V call is TRBV30, the J call TRBJ1-2; 9 bases agree with TRBD1. Germline lookup yields CDR1 GTSNPN and CDR2 SVGIG (reference sequence). V trimming: 3 bases; J trimming: 2 bases; junction bases outside the gene matches: 7. CDR3 length equals 15 residues. The CDR3 is CAWSAPTGGNYGYTF. In nucleotides, the CDR3 is TGTGCCTGGAGCGCGCCGACAGGGGGAAACTATGGCTACACCTTC.

This clone showed up just a few times. The rearrangement uses TRBV18 and TRBJ1-6; D gene unclear. Trimming took off 6 bases at V and 0 bases at J, with 12 bases between the two ends. Germline V gives CDR1 KGHSH, CDR2 LQKENI. This CDR3 has 16 amino acids. The CDR3 sequence is CASSPAAGSYNSPLHF. The CDR3 DNA reads as TGTGCCAGCTCCCCTGCAGCTGGCTCCTATAATTCACCCCTCCACTTT. The variable domain in full, completed from reference TRBV18 and TRBJ1-6, reads NAGVMQNPRHLVRRRGQEARLRCSPMKGHSHVYWYRQLPEEGLKFMVYLQKENIIDESGMPKERFSAEFPKEGPSILRIQQVVRGDSAAYFCASSPAAGSYNSPLHFGNGTRLTVT.

V is TRBV7-2 and J is TRBJ2-2; a possible D gene is TRBD1 (8 bases). V was cut by 2 bases and J by 1 base, with 11 bases left in between. CDR1 and CDR2 (germline): SGHTA, FQGNSA. CDR3 length: 16 residues. The CDR3 here is CASSLTGGVNTGELFF. The CDR3 DNA follows: TGTGCCAGCAGCTTAACAGGGGGGGTGAACACCGGGGAGCTGTTTTTT.

The V gene is TRBV5-8, the J gene TRBJ1-5; 9 bases match TRBD1. The CDR3 is 16 residues long. Looked up from germline, CDR1 is SGHTS and CDR2 is YDEGEE. Trimming cost V 4 bases and J 4 bases; bases outside gene matches: 9. The DNA of the CDR3 is TGTGCCAGCAGCCCCGGGCAGACAGGGGGTAATCAGCCCCAGCATTTT. It yields the protein CASSPGQTGGNQPQHF. Full variable domain (missing parts from reference TRBV5-8 and TRBJ1-5): EAGVTQSPTHLIKTRGQQATLRCSPISGHTSVYWYQQALGLGLQFLLWYDEGEERNRGNFPPRFSGRQFPNYSSELNVNALELEDSALYLCASSPGQTGGNQPQHFGDGTRLSIL.

This clone was seen a few times. The chain joins TRBV4-1 to TRBJ2-7; 9 bases agree with TRBD2. V lost 2 bases to trimming and J lost 1 base; unmatched junction nucleotides: 9. The CDR3 runs 17 residues. Germline V gene lookup returns CDR1 MGHRA and CDR2 YSYEKL. The CDR3 DNA reads TGCGCCAGCAGCCAATCCCTAGCGGGGATCCTATCCTACGAGCAGTACGTC. Translation gives CASSQSLAGILSYEQYV.

The chain has TRBV4-1 and TRBJ2-6; D ambiguous. Germline-derived CDR1 and CDR2 are MGHRA and YSYEKL. This CDR3 has 17 residues. V lost 1 base, J lost 1 base, and 11 bases lay in between. The CDR3 bases are TGCGCCAGCAGCCAAGCTAACTCGGGTTCTGGGGCCAACGTCCTGACTTTC. It translates to CASSQANSGSGANVLTF.

This chain uses TRBV15 with TRBJ1-1; 9 bases agree with TRBD1. This CDR3 contains 14 residues. The germline V gene has CDR1 LNHNV and CDR2 YYDKDF (reference sequence). The V and J ends lost 5 bases and 6 bases, in that order; junction bases with no gene match: 7. CDR3 residues: CATSAEQGAAEAFF. CDR3 in DNA: TGTGCCACCAGCGCCGAACAGGGGGCAGCTGAAGCTTTCTTT.

The chain carries TRBV10-3 and TRBJ2-3, with TRBD2 identical over 7 bases. The CDR3 has 14 residues. V trimming: 9 bases; J trimming: 2 bases; junction bases outside the gene matches: 8. The germline V gene has CDR1 ENHRY and CDR2 SYGVKD. CDR3 DNA: TGTGCCATTGCCGGGCGGGGGAACACAGATACGCAGTATTTT. Its protein is CAIAGRGNTDTQYF.

The chain combines TRBV19 with TRBJ1-1; 10 nucleotides agree with TRBD1. This CDR3 is 15 amino acids long. CDR1 is LNHDA and CDR2 is SQIVND in the germline V gene (reference sequence). V dropped 5 bases and J dropped 5; count of bases not matched to a gene: 8. The CDR3 DNA is TGTGCCAGTAGTTTCTACGGACAGGGGGGAACTGAAGCTTTCTTT. Encoded protein: CASSFYGQGGTEAFF.

V is TRBV5-1 and J is TRBJ1-1; no reliable D call. The ends were cut back, 5 bases at V and 0 bases at J, with 5 bases in the middle. The CDR3 has 12 residues. The germline V gene encodes CDR1 SGHRS and CDR2 YFSETQ. The CDR3 loop reads CASRAMNTEAFF. In nucleotides, the CDR3 is TGCGCCAGCAGGGCAATGAACACTGAAGCTTTCTTT.

V gene TRBV7-8 combines with J gene TRBJ2-5, with D perhaps matching TRBD1 (5 bases). Per the germline V gene, CDR1 is SGHVS and CDR2 is FQNEAQ. The CDR3 has 15 residues. The germline V and J ends were trimmed by 2 bases and 3 bases, with 13 bases remaining between them. The CDR3 nucleotides are TGTGCCAGCAGCTTAAGTTCCGGCAGGGAAGAGACCCAGTACTTC. Residues: CASSLSSGREETQYF.

The chain joins TRBV12-3 or TRBV12-4 to TRBJ1-5, with 7 bases identical to TRBD1. With V trimmed by 6 bases and J by 11 bases, 4 bases remained unmatched. There are 11 residues in the CDR3. The CDR3: CASSRGRAQHF. CDR3 nucleotides: TGTGCCAGCAGCAGGGGGAGGGCCCAGCATTTT.

This clone occurred a few times. This CDR3 is CASRDRGGNTIYF. CDR3 nucleotides: TGTGCCAGCAGGGACAGGGGTGGAAACACCATATATTTT. The V gene is TRBV28, the J gene TRBJ1-3; 9 nucleotides agree with TRBD1. The V gene's germline CDR1 is MDHEN and CDR2 SYDVKM. This CDR3 is 13 amino acids long. V lost 6 bases, J lost 3 bases, and 0 bases stayed unmatched.

This chain joins TRBV7-2 and TRBJ2-4, with 9 positions matching TRBD2. This CDR3 is 16 amino acids long. CDR1 and CDR2 from the germline V gene are SGHTA and FQGNSA. Trimming removed 4 bases from V and 3 bases from J; junction bases left unmatched: 7. The CDR3 DNA is TGTGCCAGCAGCTCCAGTGCTAGCGGGATCAAAAACATTCAGTACTTC. This translates into CASSSSASGIKNIQYF.

The V and J genes are TRBV2 and TRBJ2-1; 9 positions agree with TRBD1. The CDR3 sequence is 14 residues long. Germline CDR1 is SNHLY and CDR2 is FYNNEI. V lost 6 bases and J lost 5; bases outside the gene matches: 5. The CDR3: CASRGTGYNNEQFF. CDR3 in DNA: TGTGCCAGCAGGGGGACAGGGTACAACAATGAGCAGTTCTTC.

The rearrangement joins TRBV2 to TRBJ1-1, with 7 bases matching TRBD1. The V gene end was trimmed by 5 bases and the J gene end by 8 bases; junction bases not matched to a gene: 5. CDR3 length: 12 amino acids. Germline V CDR1 and CDR2: SNHLY, FYNNEI. CDR3 protein: CASSQGGQEAFF. The CDR3 DNA is TGTGCCAGCAGTCAAGGGGGACAGGAAGCTTTCTTT.

The rearrangement joins TRBV30 to TRBJ1-4, with D perhaps matching TRBD1 (6 bases). The CDR3 is 16 amino acids. CDR1 and CDR2 from the germline V gene are GTSNPN and SVGIG (reference sequence). V lost 5 bases and J lost 8, with 24 bases in between. The CDR3 coding sequence is TGTGCCTGGCAACAGGGAGTTGTTATTTTGGGCGAAAAACTGTTTTTT. Its protein product is CAWQQGVVILGEKLFF.

The chain combines TRBV19 with TRBJ2-2, with D possibly TRBD1 on 7 matching bases. CDR3 size: 15 residues. Trimming removed 3 bases at V and 5 bases at J, with 13 bases between. Per the germline V gene, CDR1 is LNHDA and CDR2 is SQIVND (reference sequence). The CDR3 DNA is TGTGCCAGTAGTATGGCAGGGGGGTTTACCGGGGAGCTGTTTTTT. Translating it yields CASSMAGGFTGELFF. Together with reference TRBV19 and TRBJ2-2, the CDR3 gives the full variable domain: DGGITQSPKYLFRKEGQNVTLSCEQNLNHDAMYWYRQDPGQGLRLIYYSQIVNDFQKGDIAEGYSVSREKKESFPLTVTSAQKNPTAFYLCASSMAGGFTGELFFGEGSRLTVL.

The chain carries TRBV20-1 and TRBJ1-1, with 7 positions matching TRBD1. The CDR3 is 11 amino acids. Germline V gene sequence: CDR1 DFQATT, CDR2 SNEGSKA (reference sequence). The CDR3 region is CFGTENTEAFF. The CDR3 DNA reads TGCTTTGGGACAGAGAACACTGAAGCTTTCTTT.

The chain is built from TRBV24-1 and TRBJ2-6; D is undetermined. The CDR3 spans 14 residues. V was pared by 4 bases and J by 1 base, with 4 bases between. Per germline, CDR1 KGHDR and CDR2 SFDVKD. CDR3 in DNA: TGTGCCACCAGTGACCAGTCTGGGGCCAACGTCCTGACTTTC. Amino acids: CATSDQSGANVLTF.

The CDR3 protein is CASSSRTGLNQPQHF. For the CDR3, the DNA is TGTGCCAGCAGTTCACGGACAGGACTAAATCAGCCCCAGCATTTT. The genes are TRBV27 and TRBJ1-5; 7 nucleotides match TRBD1. CDR1 is MNHEY, CDR2 SMNVEV, per germline (reference sequence). The CDR3 runs 15 residues. Trimming at V came to 4 bases and at J to 4 bases, leaving 7 bases not matched to a gene.